These 9 T cell receptor beta chains were sequenced from one sample in a study of early T cells in non-severe SARS-CoV-2 infection. TCRdb passed the 5' RACE reads through MiXCR, listing each CDR3 protein once. The table lists over 25,000 distinct CDR3 sequences, approximately 5% of them singletons, with roughly 13% in the top ten. Input material: whole blood. These receptors were collected from an adult who was a healthcare worker with PCR-confirmed SARS-CoV-2 infection or an uninfected control (not recorded which).

The chain is built from TRBV7-6 and TRBJ1-1; no clear D gene. The CDR3 has 16 residues. The germline V gene has CDR1 SGHVS and CDR2 FNYEAQ. Between the trimmed V and J ends, which lost 1 base and 0 bases, there was a span of 12 bases. CDR3 residues: CASSLDLSRMNTEAFF. CDR3 DNA sequence: TGTGCCAGCAGCTTAGATCTGAGCCGGATGAACACTGAAGCTTTCTTT. The variable domain in full, completed from reference TRBV7-6 and TRBJ1-1, reads GAGVSQSPRYKVTKRGQDVALRCDPISGHVSLYWYRQALGQGPEFLTYFNYEAQQDKSGLPNDRFSAERPEGSISTLTIQRTEQRDSAMYRCASSLDLSRMNTEAFFGQGTRLTVV.

The chain joins TRBV4-2 to TRBJ2-3; 11 nucleotides align to TRBD2. The CDR3 length is 16 residues. Trimming took 0 bases from V and 6 from J; bases not matched to a gene: 5. Germline V lookup: CDR1 LGHNA, CDR2 YNFKEQ. This chain's CDR3 is CASSQDIAGGRDTQYF. The CDR3 DNA sequence: TGTGCCAGCAGCCAAGATATAGCGGGGGGGCGGGATACGCAGTATTTT.

This clonotype was recorded at least ten times. V and J are TRBV10-3 and TRBJ2-7, with 7 bases aligning to TRBD1. The CDR3 is 14 residues long. Germline CDR1 is ENHRY and CDR2 is SYGVKD. The trim removed 6 bases at V and 5 bases at J, leaving 10 bases unmatched. The chain's CDR3 is CAIRVGQALDEQYF. DNA of the CDR3: TGTGCCATCAGAGTAGGACAGGCACTGGACGAGCAGTACTTC.

This clonotype was seen many times. This chain links TRBV12-3 or TRBV12-4 with TRBJ1-1; D gene unclear. The V and J ends lost 6 bases and 1 base respectively, with 9 bases between them. The CDR3 extends over 13 amino acids. CDR3 amino acids: CASRLDTNTEAFF. The CDR3 coding sequence is TGTGCCAGCAGATTGGATACGAACACTGAAGCTTTCTTT.

This clonotype showed up many times. J is TRBJ2-3 and V is TRBV10-3, with D unclear. The ends were cut back, 8 bases at V and 2 bases at J, with 11 bases in the middle. Germline CDR1 is ENHRY and CDR2 is SYGVKD. This CDR3 is built from 13 residues. As DNA, the CDR3 is TGTGCCATCCCGTCCCGGTCCACAGATACGCAGTATTTT. Protein product: CAIPSRSTDTQYF.

The sample holds many counts of this clonotype. This chain links TRBV18 with TRBJ1-5; D is undetermined. The V end lost 1 base, the J end lost 4 bases, and 11 bases lay between the germline ends. The CDR3 covers 15 residues. Germline lookup yields CDR1 KGHSH and CDR2 LQKENI. The CDR3, as DNA: TGTGCCAGCTCACCACAGAGGGATAGGAATCAGCCCCAGCATTTT. Translated, it gives CASSPQRDRNQPQHF.

At least ten counts were recorded for this clonotype. The rearrangement links TRBV11-1 to TRBJ2-7, with 7 bases fitting TRBD2. Looked up from germline, CDR1 is SGHAT and CDR2 is FQDESV (reference sequence). V lost 3 bases, J lost 3 bases, and 8 bases stayed unmatched. CDR3 length equals 15 residues. The CDR3 is CASSLSRGTNYEQYF. CDR3 DNA sequence: TGTGCCAGCAGCTTGTCGCGGGGGACTAACTACGAGCAGTACTTC.

This clonotype appeared many times. DNA of the CDR3: TGTGCCAGCAGGCGAGAGGGGCAAACATATGGCTACACCTTC. Translation: CASRREGQTYGYTF. The chain is built from TRBV7-9 and TRBJ1-2, with D maybe TRBD1 (5 bases). The CDR3 is 14 residues long. Between the trimmed V and J ends, which lost 6 bases and 5 bases, there was a span of 16 bases. Germline CDR1 and CDR2: SEHNR and FQNEAQ (reference sequence). The entire variable domain, with the rest obtained from reference TRBV7-9 and TRBJ1-2, is as follows: DTGVSQNPRHKITKRGQNVTFRCDPISEHNRLYWYRQTLGQGPEFLTYFQNEAQLEKSRLLSDRFSAERPKGSFSTLEIQRTEQGDSAMYLCASRREGQTYGYTFGSGTRLTVV.

The chain is built from TRBV5-6 and TRBJ2-2; maybe TRBD1 (5 bases). In germline, CDR1 is SGHDT, CDR2 YYEEEE. Trimming left V 5 bases short and J 0 bases short, with 11 bases between. This CDR3 comprises 15 residues. The CDR3 loop reads CASRLGQPNTGELFF. Written as DNA, the CDR3 is TGTGCCAGCAGGTTAGGACAACCGAACACCGGGGAGCTGTTTTTT.